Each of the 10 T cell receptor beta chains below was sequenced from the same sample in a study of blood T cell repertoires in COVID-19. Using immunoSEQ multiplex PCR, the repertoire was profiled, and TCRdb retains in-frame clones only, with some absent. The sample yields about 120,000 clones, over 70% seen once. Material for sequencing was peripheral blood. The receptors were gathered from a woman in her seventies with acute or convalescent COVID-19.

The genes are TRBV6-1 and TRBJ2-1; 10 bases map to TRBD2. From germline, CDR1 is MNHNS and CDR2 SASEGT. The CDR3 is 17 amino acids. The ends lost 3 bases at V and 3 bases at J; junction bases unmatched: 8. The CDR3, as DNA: TGTGCCAGCAGTGAGGTAGCGGGGGGCCAAGACTACAATGAGCAGTTCTTC. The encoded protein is CASSEVAGGQDYNEQFF.

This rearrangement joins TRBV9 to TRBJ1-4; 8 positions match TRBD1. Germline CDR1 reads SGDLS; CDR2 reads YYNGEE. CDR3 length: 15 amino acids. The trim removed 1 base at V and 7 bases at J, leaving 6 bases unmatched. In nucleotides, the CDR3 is TGTGCCAGCAGCGTACAGGGGGCCCTTGGTGAAAAACTGTTTTTT. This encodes CASSVQGALGEKLFF. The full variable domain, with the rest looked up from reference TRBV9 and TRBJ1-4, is DSGVTQTPKHLITATGQRVTLRCSPRSGDLSVYWYQQSLDQGLQFLIQYYNGEERAKGNILERFSAQQFPDLHSELNLSSLELGDSALYFCASSVQGALGEKLFFGSGTQLSVL.

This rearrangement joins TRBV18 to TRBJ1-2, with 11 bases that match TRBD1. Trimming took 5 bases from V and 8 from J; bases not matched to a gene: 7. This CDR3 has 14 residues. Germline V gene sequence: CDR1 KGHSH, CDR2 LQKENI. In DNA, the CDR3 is TGTGCCAGCTCAACGGACAGGGGGCAGAGAGGCTACACCTTC. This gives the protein CASSTDRGQRGYTF.

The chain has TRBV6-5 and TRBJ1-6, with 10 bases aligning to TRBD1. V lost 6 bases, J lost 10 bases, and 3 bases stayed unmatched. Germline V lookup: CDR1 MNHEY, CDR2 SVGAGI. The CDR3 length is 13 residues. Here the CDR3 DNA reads TGTGCCAGCAGGACAGGGGGCCGGTCACCCCTCCACTTT. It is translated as CASRTGGRSPLHF.

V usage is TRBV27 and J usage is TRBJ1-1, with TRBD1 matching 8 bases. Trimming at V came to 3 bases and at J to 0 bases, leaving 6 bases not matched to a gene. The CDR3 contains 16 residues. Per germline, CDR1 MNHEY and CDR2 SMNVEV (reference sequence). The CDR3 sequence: CASSFLGQGMNTEAFF. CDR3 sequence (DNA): TGTGCCAGCAGTTTTCTAGGACAGGGAATGAACACTGAAGCTTTCTTT.

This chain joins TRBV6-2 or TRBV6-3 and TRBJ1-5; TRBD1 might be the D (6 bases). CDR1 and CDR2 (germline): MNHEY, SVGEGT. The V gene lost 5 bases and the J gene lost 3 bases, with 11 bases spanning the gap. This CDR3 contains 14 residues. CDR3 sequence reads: CASSGGGDNQPQHF. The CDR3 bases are TGTGCCAGCAGTGGGGGGGGCGACAATCAGCCCCAGCATTTT.

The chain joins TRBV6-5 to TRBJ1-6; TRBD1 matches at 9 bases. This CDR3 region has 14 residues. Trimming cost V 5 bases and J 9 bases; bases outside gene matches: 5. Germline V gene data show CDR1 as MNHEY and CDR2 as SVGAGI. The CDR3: CASSRDRAVSPLHF. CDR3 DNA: TGTGCCAGCAGTCGGGACAGGGCGGTTTCACCCCTCCACTTT.

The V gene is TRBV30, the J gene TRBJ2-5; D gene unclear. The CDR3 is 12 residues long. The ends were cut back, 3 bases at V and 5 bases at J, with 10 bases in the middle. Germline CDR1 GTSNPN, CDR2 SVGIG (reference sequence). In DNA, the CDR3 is TGTGCCTGGAGCACATCCGGGGAGACCCAGTACTTC. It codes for CAWSTSGETQYF.

Here the CDR3 DNA reads TGTGCCAGCAGTTACAACTCGGAGAATGAGCAGTTCTTC. Its translation is CASSYNSENEQFF. The V call is TRBV6-6, the J call TRBJ2-1; D call uncertain. V lost 2 bases, J lost 7 bases, and 9 bases lay in between. CDR3 length: 13 amino acids. CDR1 is MNHNY and CDR2 is SVGAGI in the germline V gene (reference sequence).

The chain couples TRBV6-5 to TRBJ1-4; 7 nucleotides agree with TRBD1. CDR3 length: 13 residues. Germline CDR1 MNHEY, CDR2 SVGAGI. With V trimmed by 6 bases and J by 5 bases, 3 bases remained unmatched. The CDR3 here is CASSPTGNEKLFF. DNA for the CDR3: TGTGCCAGCAGCCCGACAGGGAATGAAAAACTGTTTTTT.